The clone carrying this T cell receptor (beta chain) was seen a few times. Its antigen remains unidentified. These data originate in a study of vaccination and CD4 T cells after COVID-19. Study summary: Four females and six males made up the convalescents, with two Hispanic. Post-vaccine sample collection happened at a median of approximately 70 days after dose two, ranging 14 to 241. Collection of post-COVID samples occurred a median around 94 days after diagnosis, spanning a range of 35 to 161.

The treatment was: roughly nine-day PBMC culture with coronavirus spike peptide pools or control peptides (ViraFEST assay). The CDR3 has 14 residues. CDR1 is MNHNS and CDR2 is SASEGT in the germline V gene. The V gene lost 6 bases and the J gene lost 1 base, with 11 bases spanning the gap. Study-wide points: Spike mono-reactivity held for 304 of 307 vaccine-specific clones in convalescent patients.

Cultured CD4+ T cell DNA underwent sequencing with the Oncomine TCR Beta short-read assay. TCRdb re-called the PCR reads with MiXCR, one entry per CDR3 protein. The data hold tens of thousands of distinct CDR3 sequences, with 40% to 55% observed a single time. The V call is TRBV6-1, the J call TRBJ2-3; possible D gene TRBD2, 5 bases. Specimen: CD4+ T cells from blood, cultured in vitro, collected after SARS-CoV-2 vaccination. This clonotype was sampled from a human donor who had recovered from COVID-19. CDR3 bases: TGTGCCAGCAGACTTAGCGTCGGCACAGATACGCAGTATTTT. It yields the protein CASRLSVGTDTQYF.